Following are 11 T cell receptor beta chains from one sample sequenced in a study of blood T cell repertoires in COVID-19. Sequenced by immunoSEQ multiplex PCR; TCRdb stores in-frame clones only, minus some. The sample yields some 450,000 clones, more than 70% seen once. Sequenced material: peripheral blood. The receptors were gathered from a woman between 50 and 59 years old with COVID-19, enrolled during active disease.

In DNA form, the CDR3 reads TGCGCCAGCAGCTTAGCCCCCGCAGCGGTGAACACCGGGGAGCTGTTTTTT. Translation: CASSLAPAAVNTGELFF. The rearrangement uses TRBV5-1 and TRBJ2-2, with a tentative D call TRBD2 (5 bases). The CDR3 runs 17 residues. Germline V gives CDR1 SGHRS, CDR2 YFSETQ. Deletions cut 2 bases from V and 1 base from J, with 15 bases between.

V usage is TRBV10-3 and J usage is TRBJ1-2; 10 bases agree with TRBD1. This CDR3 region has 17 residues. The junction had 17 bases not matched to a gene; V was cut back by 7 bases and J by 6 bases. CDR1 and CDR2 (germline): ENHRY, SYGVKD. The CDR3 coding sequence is TGTGCCATCAAGGGCCCGGGACAGGGGTTTTTTGGGAATGGCTACACCTTC. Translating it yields CAIKGPGQGFFGNGYTF.

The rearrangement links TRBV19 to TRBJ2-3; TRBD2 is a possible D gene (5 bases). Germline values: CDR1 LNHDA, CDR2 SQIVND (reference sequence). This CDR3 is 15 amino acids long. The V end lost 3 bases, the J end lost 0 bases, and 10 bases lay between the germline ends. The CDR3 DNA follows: TGTGCCAGTAGTATGGTAGGCGGGAGCACAGATACGCAGTATTTT. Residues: CASSMVGGSTDTQYF.

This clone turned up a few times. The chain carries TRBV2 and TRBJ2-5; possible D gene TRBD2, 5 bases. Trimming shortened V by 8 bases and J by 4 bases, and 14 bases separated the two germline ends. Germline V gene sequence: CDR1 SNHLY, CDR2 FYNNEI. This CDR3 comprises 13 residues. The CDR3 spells CASHGVAGETQYF. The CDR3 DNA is TGTGCCAGCCATGGAGTTGCGGGAGAGACCCAGTACTTC.

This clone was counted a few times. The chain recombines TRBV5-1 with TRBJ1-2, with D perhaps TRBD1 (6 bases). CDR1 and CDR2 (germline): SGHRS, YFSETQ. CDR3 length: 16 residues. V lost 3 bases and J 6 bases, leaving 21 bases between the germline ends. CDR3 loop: CASSSNAATGADGYTF. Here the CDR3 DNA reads TGCGCCAGCAGCTCCAACGCCGCGACAGGAGCTGATGGCTACACCTTC.

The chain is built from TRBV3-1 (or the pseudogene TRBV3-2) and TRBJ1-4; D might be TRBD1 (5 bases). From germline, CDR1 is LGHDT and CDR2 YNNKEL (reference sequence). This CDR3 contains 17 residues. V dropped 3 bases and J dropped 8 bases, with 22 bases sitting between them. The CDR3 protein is CASSQRTGYLIPEKLFF. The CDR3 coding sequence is TGTGCCAGCAGCCAGAGAACAGGTTACCTTATACCCGAAAAACTGTTTTTT.

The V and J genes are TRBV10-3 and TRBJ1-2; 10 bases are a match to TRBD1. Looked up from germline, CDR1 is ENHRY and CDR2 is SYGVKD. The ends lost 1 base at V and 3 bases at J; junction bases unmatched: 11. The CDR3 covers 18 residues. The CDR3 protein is CAISELEGQGTLHYGYTF. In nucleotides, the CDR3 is TGTGCCATCAGTGAGTTAGAGGGACAGGGGACTCTCCACTATGGCTACACCTTC.

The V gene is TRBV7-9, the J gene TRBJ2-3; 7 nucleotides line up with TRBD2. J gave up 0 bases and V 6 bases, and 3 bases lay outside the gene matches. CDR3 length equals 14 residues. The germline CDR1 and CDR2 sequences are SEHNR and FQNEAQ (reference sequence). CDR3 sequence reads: CASRPGGSTDTQYF. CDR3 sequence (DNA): TGTGCCAGCAGGCCGGGGGGTAGCACAGATACGCAGTATTTT.

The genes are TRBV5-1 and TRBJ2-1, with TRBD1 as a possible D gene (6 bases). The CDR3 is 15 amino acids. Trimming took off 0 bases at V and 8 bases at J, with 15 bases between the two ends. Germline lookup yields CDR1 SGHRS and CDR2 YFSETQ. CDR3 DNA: TGCGCCAGCAGCTTGGCCGTACAGGGACAACATGAGCAGTTCTTC. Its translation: CASSLAVQGQHEQFF.

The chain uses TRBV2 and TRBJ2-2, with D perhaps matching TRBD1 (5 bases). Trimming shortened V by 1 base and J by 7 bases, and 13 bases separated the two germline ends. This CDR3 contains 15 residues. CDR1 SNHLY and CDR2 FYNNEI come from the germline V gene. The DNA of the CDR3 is TGTGCCAGCAGTGAAGATCGGCCACAGGACGGGGAGCTGTTTTTT. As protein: CASSEDRPQDGELFF.

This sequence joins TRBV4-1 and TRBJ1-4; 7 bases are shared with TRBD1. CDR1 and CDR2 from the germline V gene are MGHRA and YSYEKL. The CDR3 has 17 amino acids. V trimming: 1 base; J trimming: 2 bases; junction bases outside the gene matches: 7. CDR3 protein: CASSQAFKGATNEKLFF. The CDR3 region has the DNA TGCGCCAGCAGCCAAGCATTTAAGGGGGCGACTAATGAAAAACTGTTTTTT.